The 15 T cell receptor beta chains given below trace back to one sample, sequenced in a study of tumor-infiltrating lymphocytes in localized non-small cell lung cancer. Assay used: immunoSEQ multiplex PCR; TCRdb lists only in-frame clones, some missing. The sample includes under 20,000 clones, about 65% of them seen just once. The sample was lung tumor tissue. Source of these receptors: a human donor with non-small cell lung cancer.

The chain is built from TRBV19 and TRBJ1-1, with D possibly being TRBD1 (5 bases). Germline CDR1 is LNHDA and CDR2 is SQIVND (reference sequence). The CDR3 runs 15 residues. The V gene lost 7 bases and the J gene lost 6 bases, with 21 bases spanning the gap. For the CDR3, the DNA is TGTGCCAGTAACCCAAAGAGGGGTGGATTCGCTGAAGCTTTCTTT. Translation: CASNPKRGGFAEAFF. Full variable domain (remainder filled in from reference TRBV19 and TRBJ1-1): DGGITQSPKYLFRKEGQNVTLSCEQNLNHDAMYWYRQDPGQGLRLIYYSQIVNDFQKGDIAEGYSVSREKKESFPLTVTSAQKNPTAFYLCASNPKRGGFAEAFFGQGTRLTVV.

This chain links TRBV6-6 with TRBJ2-7; tentative D call: TRBD2 (6 bases). The V gene lost 6 bases and the J gene lost 3 bases, with 15 bases spanning the gap. CDR1 is MNHNY and CDR2 is SVGAGI in the germline V gene (reference sequence). This CDR3 is 14 amino acids long. CDR3 amino acids: CASSPRRDVYEQYF. CDR3 in DNA: TGTGCCAGCAGCCCAAGGAGGGATGTCTACGAGCAGTACTTC.

In this sample, this clone turned up a few times. This chain uses TRBV6-1 with TRBJ2-7, with a weak D call TRBD1 (5 bases). Trimming shortened V by 6 bases and J by 2 bases, and 11 bases separated the two germline ends. Germline CDR1 MNHNS, CDR2 SASEGT. This CDR3 is 13 amino acids long. As DNA, the CDR3 is TGTGCCAGCAGAATGGGGCCTCCCTACGAGCAGTACTTC. Its protein is CASRMGPPYEQYF.

This chain links TRBV5-1 with TRBJ1-3; D is possibly TRBD1 (5 bases). CDR1 is SGHRS, CDR2 YFSETQ, per germline. CDR3 length equals 16 residues. V dropped 3 bases and J dropped 0 bases, with 13 bases sitting between them. This chain's CDR3 is CASSYTDRASGNTIYF. CDR3 in DNA: TGCGCCAGCAGCTATACCGACAGAGCCTCTGGAAACACCATATATTTT.

The chain has TRBV14 and TRBJ1-6, with 7 nucleotides matching TRBD1. After removal of 0 bases from V and 3 bases from J, the junction contained 8 bases not matched to a gene. Germline CDR1 and CDR2: SGHDN and FVKESK. The CDR3 is made up of 18 amino acids. CDR3 loop: CASSQERLGQVYNSPLHF. CDR3 in DNA: TGTGCCAGCAGCCAAGAACGCCTCGGACAGGTCTATAATTCACCCCTCCACTTT. The full variable domain, completed using reference TRBV14 and TRBJ1-6, is EAGVTQFPSHSVIEKGQTVTLRCDPISGHDNLYWYRRVMGKEIKFLLHFVKESKQDESGMPNNRFLAERTGGTYSTLKVQPAELEDSGVYFCASSQERLGQVYNSPLHFGNGTRLTVT.

The CDR3 region is CATSRGRKETGSNEQFF. The CDR3 nucleotides are TGTGCCACCAGCAGAGGGCGTAAGGAGACAGGGAGCAATGAGCAGTTCTTC. V usage is TRBV15 and J usage is TRBJ2-1; 7 nucleotides line up with TRBD1. V trimming: 1 base; J trimming: 6 bases; junction bases outside the gene matches: 12. In germline, CDR1 is LNHNV, CDR2 YYDKDF (reference sequence). CDR3 size: 17 residues.

The chain joins TRBV7-2 to TRBJ1-1; no firm D call. V lost 2 bases and J 1 base, leaving 17 bases between the germline ends. Germline V gene sequence: CDR1 SGHTA, CDR2 FQGNSA. This CDR3 spans 17 amino acids. This CDR3 reads CASSLRGVSPGNTEAFF. CDR3 nucleotide sequence: TGTGCCAGCAGCTTACGCGGGGTCTCTCCGGGGAACACTGAAGCTTTCTTT.

This clone was seen just once. This chain links TRBV27 with TRBJ2-7; unclear D gene. This CDR3 has 14 residues. The V gene lost 2 bases and the J gene lost 2 bases, with 10 bases spanning the gap. Germline V gene data show CDR1 as MNHEY and CDR2 as SMNVEV (reference sequence). CDR3 nucleotide sequence: TGTGCCAGCAGTTTACCTAGACCCCCCTACGAGCAGTACTTC. As protein: CASSLPRPPYEQYF.

This sequence joins TRBV30 and TRBJ2-5; tentatively, D is TRBD1 (6 bases). Trimming removed 2 bases at V and 1 base at J, with 11 bases between. CDR3 length: 14 amino acids. Germline lookup yields CDR1 GTSNPN and CDR2 SVGIG (reference sequence). This CDR3 reads CAWSIRTVQETQYF. The CDR3 DNA is TGTGCCTGGAGTATCCGGACAGTCCAAGAGACCCAGTACTTC. Combining the CDR3 with reference TRBV30 and TRBJ2-5 gives the whole variable domain SQTIHQWPATLVQPVGSPLSLECTVEGTSNPNLYWYRQAAGRGLQLLFYSVGIGQISSEVPQNLSASRPQDRQFILSSKKLLLSDSGFYLCAWSIRTVQETQYFGPGTRLLVL.

The CDR3 DNA sequence: TGTGCCAGCAGCCTGACACCGTCCTACGAGCAGTACTTC. Its protein is CASSLTPSYEQYF. The chain has TRBV5-4 and TRBJ2-7; D ambiguous. The CDR3 runs to 13 residues. CDR1 SGHNT and CDR2 YYREEE come from the germline V gene (reference sequence). V gave up 4 bases and J gave up 1 base, with 9 bases separating them.

V and J are TRBV9 and TRBJ2-2; D tentatively reads TRBD1 or TRBD2 (5 bases each). CDR3 length: 13 residues. The germline gives CDR1 SGDLS, CDR2 YYNGEE. The V end lost 3 bases, the J end lost 8 bases, and 11 bases lay between the germline ends. DNA of the CDR3: TGTGCCAGCAGCGAGTGGGGGAGAGGGGAGCTGTTTTTT. Protein: CASSEWGRGELFF.

The V gene is TRBV6-5, the J gene TRBJ1-6; D not resolved. Trimming removed 6 bases from V and 10 bases from J, with 16 bases in between. This CDR3 comprises 14 residues. Germline V gene sequence: CDR1 MNHEY, CDR2 SVGAGI. Here the CDR3 reads CASRRGLLDSPLHF. CDR3 nucleotide sequence: TGTGCCAGCAGGCGAGGGTTGTTGGACTCACCCCTCCACTTT.

This clone was seen more than once but under ten times. The chain couples TRBV19 to TRBJ1-1, with D maybe TRBD1 (6 bases). V lost 6 bases and J lost 1, with 15 bases in between. The CDR3 is made up of 15 amino acids. From germline, CDR1 is LNHDA and CDR2 SQIVND (reference sequence). The CDR3 spells CASSFYRVGNTEAFF. The CDR3 nucleotides read TGTGCCAGTAGCTTTTACAGGGTGGGGAACACTGAAGCTTTCTTT.

The chain combines TRBV29-1 with TRBJ2-1; 7 positions agree with TRBD1. The CDR3 is 15 residues long. V trimming: 4 bases; J trimming: 6 bases; junction bases outside the gene matches: 12. The V gene's germline CDR1 is SQVTM and CDR2 ANQGSEA. The chain's CDR3 is CSVVTPRGFGNEQFF. CDR3 nucleotide sequence: TGCAGCGTTGTAACCCCCAGGGGGTTCGGCAATGAGCAGTTCTTC.

The rearrangement links TRBV7-2 to TRBJ2-5; TRBD1 or TRBD2 may be the D gene (7 bases each). The CDR3 is 15 residues long. Trimming left V 5 bases short and J 1 base short, with 14 bases between. From germline, CDR1 is SGHTA and CDR2 FQGNSA. The CDR3 region has the DNA TGTGCCAGCAGCCCCATCAGGGGGGGCCAAGAGACCCAGTACTTC. Translating gives CASSPIRGGQETQYF.